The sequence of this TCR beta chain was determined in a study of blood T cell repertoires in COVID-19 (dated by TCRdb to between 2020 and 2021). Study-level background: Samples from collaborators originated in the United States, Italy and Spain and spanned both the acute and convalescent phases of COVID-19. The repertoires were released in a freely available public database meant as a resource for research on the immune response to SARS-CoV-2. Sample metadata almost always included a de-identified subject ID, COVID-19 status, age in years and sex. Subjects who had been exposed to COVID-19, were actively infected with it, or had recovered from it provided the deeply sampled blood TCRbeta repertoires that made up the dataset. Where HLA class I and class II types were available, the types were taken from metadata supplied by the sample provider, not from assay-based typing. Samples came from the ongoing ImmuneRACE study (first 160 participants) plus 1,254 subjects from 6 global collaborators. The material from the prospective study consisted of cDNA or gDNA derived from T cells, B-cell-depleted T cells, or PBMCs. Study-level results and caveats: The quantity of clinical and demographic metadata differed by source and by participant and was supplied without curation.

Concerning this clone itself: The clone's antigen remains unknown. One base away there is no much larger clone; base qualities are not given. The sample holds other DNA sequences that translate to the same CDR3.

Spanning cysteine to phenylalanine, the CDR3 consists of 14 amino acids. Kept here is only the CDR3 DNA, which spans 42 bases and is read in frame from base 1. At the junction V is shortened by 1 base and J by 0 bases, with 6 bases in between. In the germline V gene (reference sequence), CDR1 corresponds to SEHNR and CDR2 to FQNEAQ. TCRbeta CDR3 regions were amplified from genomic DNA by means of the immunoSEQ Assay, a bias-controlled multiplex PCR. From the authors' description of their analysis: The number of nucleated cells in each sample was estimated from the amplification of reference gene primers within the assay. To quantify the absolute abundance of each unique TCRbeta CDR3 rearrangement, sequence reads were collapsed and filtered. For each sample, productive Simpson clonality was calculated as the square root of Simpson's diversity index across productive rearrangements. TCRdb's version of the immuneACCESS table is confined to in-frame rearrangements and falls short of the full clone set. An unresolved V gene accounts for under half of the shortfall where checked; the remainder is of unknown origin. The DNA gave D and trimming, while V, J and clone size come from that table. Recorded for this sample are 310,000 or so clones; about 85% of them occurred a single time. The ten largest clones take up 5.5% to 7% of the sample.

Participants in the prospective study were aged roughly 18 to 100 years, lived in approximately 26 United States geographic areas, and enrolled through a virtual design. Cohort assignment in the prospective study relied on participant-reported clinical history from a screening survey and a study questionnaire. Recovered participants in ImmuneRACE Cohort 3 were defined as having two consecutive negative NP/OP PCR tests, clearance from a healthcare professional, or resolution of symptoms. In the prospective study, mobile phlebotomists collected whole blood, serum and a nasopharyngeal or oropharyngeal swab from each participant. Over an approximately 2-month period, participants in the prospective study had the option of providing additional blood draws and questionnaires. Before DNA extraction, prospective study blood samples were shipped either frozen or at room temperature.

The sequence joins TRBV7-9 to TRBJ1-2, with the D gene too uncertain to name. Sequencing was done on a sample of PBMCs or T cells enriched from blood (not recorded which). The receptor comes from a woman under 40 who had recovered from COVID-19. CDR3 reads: CASSLGGTNYGYTF. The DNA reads TGTGCCAGCAGCTTAGGCGGTACTAACTATGGCTACACCTTC.